The clone carrying this TCR beta chain was observed a handful of times. Its antigen is currently unknown. A library of TCRbeta sequences, prepared with unique molecular identifiers, was generated. One entry per CDR3 protein results from TCRdb running MiXCR on the PCR reads. The table lists a few hundred thousand distinct CDR3 sequences, 13% of them singletons. The data were obtained in a study of T-cell reconstitution after alpha-beta-depleted transplantation in children. Study-wide results and caveats: Some patients showed high day-60 TCRbeta diversity, which derived from surviving recipient T cells and thymic progenitors. Reports say that about two months after transplant, the alpha-beta T cells came out of several hundred graft clones that had expanded. T-cell numbers and diversity one year post-transplant derived largely from freshly generated T cells.

After removal of 5 bases from V and 7 bases from J, the junction contained 2 bases not matched to a gene. Per germline, CDR1 MNHEY and CDR2 SMNVEV (reference sequence). This CDR3 comprises 13 residues. The sequencing here drew on PBMCs, mostly from graft donor cells, taken 360 days after TCRalphabeta/CD19-depleted stem cell transplant. This TCR came from a male patient aged 10-17 years who had a stem cell transplant for acute myeloid leukemia, so the T cells may come from the graft donor. The chain couples TRBV27 to TRBJ2-4, with 10 bases fitting TRBD2. In DNA form, the CDR3 reads TGTGCCAGCAGTCTAGCGGGAGCGAACATTCAGTACTTC. It codes for CASSLAGANIQYF.